The T cell receptor (beta chain) described here comes from a study of blood T cell repertoires in COVID-19. Study-wide background: Samples came from the United States, Italy and Spain, spanning acute and convalescent COVID-19.

Seattle patients were enrolled during active infection and followed longitudinally. TCRdb's copy holds only in-frame clones and misses some; the assay was immunoSEQ multiplex PCR. The sample gives about 350,000 clones, around nine tenths of which show up once; roughly 4% is in the top ten. Germline V gene data show CDR1 as SGDLS and CDR2 as YYNGEE. The CDR3 sequence is 17 residues long. V shed 3 bases, J shed 1 base, and the junction held 11 bases outside the gene matches. The sample taken for sequencing was peripheral blood. The sequence was obtained from an older woman with COVID-19, enrolled during active disease. V gene TRBV9 combines with J gene TRBJ2-7, with TRBD1 identical over 9 bases. CDR3 in DNA: TGTGCCAGCAGCGGAACCGGGACAGGGAAGGGTTCCTACGAGCAGTACTTC. This sequence encodes CASSGTGTGKGSYEQYF.